This TCR beta chain is drawn from a study of T cell repertoires in cytomegalovirus infection. Study-wide context: Public TCR beta signatures provided an indication of both CMV infection and a matching HLA type.

Via MiXCR, TCRdb re-called the reads, giving one row per CDR3 protein. Of some 680,000 distinct CDR3 sequences in the sample, 35% to 45% were seen once. This clonotype has a count of ten or more. The junction had 3 bases not matched to a gene; V was cut back by 1 base and J by 4 bases. The CDR3 has 15 residues. Germline V gene sequence: CDR1 SGHTA, CDR2 FQGNSA. The chain employs TRBV7-2 and TRBJ2-1; 8 bases align to TRBD2. This receptor was taken from a human donor in good health (CMV status not recorded). Some clones in this sample may be carry-over from other donors' samples. Material for sequencing was PBMCs. As DNA, the CDR3 is TGTGCCAGCAGCTTAGGGTCTAGCGGGTACAATGAGCAGTTCTTC. It specifies CASSLGSSGYNEQFF.